Below are 24 T cell receptor beta chains sequenced from a single sample in a study of blood T cell repertoires in COVID-19 (dated by TCRdb to between 2020 and 2021). Libraries were built with the immunoSEQ multiplex PCR assay. TCRdb mirrors the immuneACCESS table, restricted to in-frame sequences. Some clones are absent from its copies; in checked studies, under half trace to an unresolved V gene, and the reason for the others is unknown. A total of 45,000 to 65,000 clones appear in this sample, around nine tenths of them only once. Clones ranked in the top ten supply about 26% of the sample. Material for sequencing was peripheral blood. These receptors all come from a human donor in a cohort sampled during active COVID-19.

Written as DNA, the CDR3 is TGTGCCAGCAGCTGGGGACTTACTCTCTACAATGAGCAGTTCTTC. Its protein product is CASSWGLTLYNEQFF. The chain is built from TRBV5-6 and TRBJ2-1; a weak D match, TRBD2 (6 bases). Deletions cut 3 bases from V and 3 bases from J, with 13 bases between. The CDR3 runs to 15 residues. Germline V CDR1 and CDR2: SGHDT, YYEEEE.

This chain links TRBV24-1 with TRBJ2-2; D remains unclear. Trimming removed 6 bases from V and 0 bases from J, with 13 bases in between. The germline CDR1 and CDR2 sequences are KGHDR and SFDVKD. CDR3 length: 16 amino acids. The CDR3 nucleotides are TGTGCCACCAGTCCACCCACAACAGCGAACACCGGGGAGCTGTTTTTT. Translation: CATSPPTTANTGELFF.

The rearrangement links TRBV2 to TRBJ1-5, with a tentative D call TRBD1 (5 bases). Trimming took 5 bases from V and 3 from J, leaving 14 bases between them. This CDR3 is built from 15 residues. The germline V gene has CDR1 SNHLY and CDR2 FYNNEI. CDR3 residues: CASSLTGGYNQPQHF. CDR3 nucleotide sequence: TGTGCCAGCAGTCTCACGGGGGGTTACAATCAGCCCCAGCATTTT.

V gene TRBV9 combines with J gene TRBJ2-1, with D possibly TRBD2 on 6 matching bases. This CDR3 has 16 residues. CDR1 and CDR2 from the germline V gene are SGDLS and YYNGEE. Between the trimmed V and J ends, which lost 4 bases and 0 bases, there was a span of 14 bases. CDR3 region: CASSPRRGSSYNEQFF. The CDR3 DNA reads TGTGCCAGCAGCCCCCGGAGGGGAAGCTCCTACAATGAGCAGTTCTTC.

This rearrangement joins TRBV2 to TRBJ2-7; 10 bases map to TRBD1. Trimming removed 6 bases from V and 7 bases from J; junction bases left unmatched: 15. This CDR3 comprises 16 residues. The germline CDR1 and CDR2 sequences are SNHLY and FYNNEI. The CDR3 nucleotides read TGTGCCAGCAGCCTGAACACCGGGACAGGGGCGGGGGAGCAGTACTTC. As protein: CASSLNTGTGAGEQYF.

The chain combines TRBV30 with TRBJ1-4, with 7 bases identical to TRBD1. From germline, CDR1 is GTSNPN and CDR2 SVGIG (reference sequence). Germline trimming cut 2 bases from V and 6 bases from J; bases unmatched to any gene: 6. This CDR3 contains 14 residues. The CDR3 sequence: CAWSTGDGDEKLFF. In nucleotides, the CDR3 is TGTGCCTGGAGTACAGGGGATGGTGATGAAAAACTGTTTTTT.

The rearrangement links TRBV7-2 to TRBJ2-7, with D perhaps matching TRBD1 (6 bases). Germline CDR1 and CDR2: SGHTA and FQGNSA. The V gene lost 2 bases and the J gene lost 1 base, with 12 bases spanning the gap. The CDR3 contains 15 residues. This CDR3 reads CASSLNGQRSYEQYF. The CDR3 DNA is TGTGCCAGCAGCTTAAACGGACAGAGGTCCTACGAGCAGTACTTC.

The rearrangement links TRBV5-1 to TRBJ1-2, with 10 bases identical to TRBD1. The CDR3 totals 16 residues. CDR1 and CDR2 from the germline V gene are SGHRS and YFSETQ. V shed 3 bases, J shed 4 bases, and the junction held 9 bases outside the gene matches. The CDR3 DNA is TGCGCCAGCAGCTACTCCGGGACAGGGGCGCCCTATGGCTACACCTTC. It encodes CASSYSGTGAPYGYTF.

The rearrangement uses TRBV6-2 or TRBV6-3 and TRBJ1-1; 7 nucleotides align to TRBD1. This CDR3 comprises 14 residues. CDR1 is MNHEY, CDR2 SVGEGT, per germline. The V segment lost 2 bases and the J segment 5 bases; nucleotides outside the gene matches: 5. The DNA of the CDR3 is TGTGCCAGCAGTTACCGGGACAGCCTGACTGAAGCTTTCTTT. This gives the protein CASSYRDSLTEAFF.

The chain links TRBV27 to TRBJ1-3, with TRBD1 matching over 8 bases. This CDR3 contains 20 residues. Per germline, CDR1 MNHEY and CDR2 SMNVEV (reference sequence). Unmatched junction bases numbered 20, after V lost 5 bases and J lost 2 bases. CDR3 in DNA: TGTGCCAGCAGTCTAATAAGACCCGGACAGGGTGGAGTTGCTGGAAACACCATATATTTT. Translated: CASSLIRPGQGGVAGNTIYF.

This chain links TRBV24-1 with TRBJ1-5; no definite D call. CDR3 size: 14 residues. CDR1 KGHDR and CDR2 SFDVKD come from the germline V gene. The V and J ends lost 8 bases and 5 bases respectively, with 15 bases between them. The CDR3 reads CATMGPGGDQPQHF. Here the CDR3 DNA reads TGTGCCACCATGGGCCCCGGAGGTGATCAGCCCCAGCATTTT.

This chain joins TRBV5-6 and TRBJ2-1; 11 nucleotides agree with TRBD2. CDR1 is SGHDT, CDR2 YYEEEE, per germline. CDR3 length: 15 residues. V gave up 4 bases and J gave up 7 bases; unmatched junction bases: 7. CDR3 loop: CASSPALAGVNEQFF. DNA of the CDR3: TGTGCCAGCAGCCCAGCACTAGCGGGGGTAAATGAGCAGTTCTTC.

The chain combines TRBV9 with TRBJ2-3; a weak D match, TRBD1 (6 bases). Germline CDR1 is SGDLS and CDR2 is YYNGEE. V lost 1 base and J 3 bases, leaving 9 bases between the germline ends. This CDR3 region has 14 residues. The CDR3 region has the DNA TGTGCCAGCAGCGTACAGGGGTCGACAGATACGCAGTATTTT. It codes for CASSVQGSTDTQYF.

This sequence joins TRBV3-1 (or the pseudogene TRBV3-2) and TRBJ2-6; perhaps TRBD1 as D (6 bases). V was trimmed by 2 bases and J by 4 bases, leaving 12 bases between them. The CDR3 is 16 amino acids. Germline lookup yields CDR1 LGHDT and CDR2 YNNKEL (reference sequence). The CDR3 sequence is CASSQTTGTGANVLTF. The CDR3 DNA reads as TGTGCCAGCAGCCAAACTACAGGGACCGGGGCCAACGTCCTGACTTTC.

The table lists this clone with a count of one. This sequence joins TRBV19 and TRBJ2-7; D might be TRBD1 (5 bases). Trimming removed 9 bases from V and 3 bases from J, with 9 bases in between. Germline-derived CDR1 and CDR2 are LNHDA and SQIVND (reference sequence). The CDR3 is made up of 11 amino acids. CDR3 coding DNA: TGTGCCAGAGGCAGGGTCTACGAGCAGTACGTC. Its translation is CARGRVYEQYV.

The chain joins TRBV5-1 to TRBJ1-3; no definite D call. This CDR3 comprises 18 residues. V lost 5 bases and J lost 0, with 21 bases in between. Germline V gene sequence: CDR1 SGHRS, CDR2 YFSETQ. This chain's CDR3 is CASREFGSQANSGNTIYF. As DNA, the CDR3 is TGCGCCAGCAGGGAATTCGGCTCGCAGGCCAACTCTGGAAACACCATATATTTT.

DNA for the CDR3: TGTGCCAGCAGCCGTGACAGAGCCCCTTACAATGAGCAGTTCTTC. Its translation: CASSRDRAPYNEQFF. V and J are TRBV3-1 (or the pseudogene TRBV3-2) and TRBJ2-1; tentative D call: TRBD1 (5 bases). Between the trimmed V and J ends, which lost 4 bases and 4 bases, there was a span of 14 bases. The germline CDR1 and CDR2 sequences are LGHDT and YNNKEL (reference sequence). The CDR3 contains 15 residues.

The V call is TRBV6-1, the J call TRBJ2-3; no clear D gene. V gave up 1 base and J gave up 5 bases, with 7 bases separating them. The germline CDR1 and CDR2 sequences are MNHNS and SASEGT. This CDR3 has 13 residues. The CDR3 sequence: CASSEGYRDTQYF. The CDR3 region has the DNA TGTGCCAGCAGTGAAGGGTATAGAGATACGCAGTATTTT.

The V call is TRBV15, the J call TRBJ1-1; the match to TRBD1 covers 11 bases. CDR1 LNHNV and CDR2 YYDKDF come from the germline V gene (reference sequence). V lost 1 base, J lost 1 base, and 5 bases stayed unmatched. CDR3 length: 17 amino acids. The CDR3 sequence: CATSRVPGQGGNTEAFF. The CDR3 DNA follows: TGTGCCACCAGCAGAGTACCGGGACAGGGGGGGAACACTGAAGCTTTCTTT.

The chain joins TRBV2 to TRBJ1-2; maybe TRBD1 (6 bases). Germline V gene lookup returns CDR1 SNHLY and CDR2 FYNNEI. The CDR3 covers 13 residues. V was pared by 5 bases and J by 0 bases, with 7 bases between. The CDR3 bases are TGTGCCAGCAGTAGGACAGCTAACTATGGCTACACCTTC. It encodes CASSRTANYGYTF.

The chain combines TRBV5-6 with TRBJ1-4; weak D call: TRBD1 (5 bases). This CDR3 is built from 15 residues. Germline V gene data show CDR1 as SGHDT and CDR2 as YYEEEE. Trimming pared 1 base from V and 8 bases from J, leaving 15 bases between. CDR3 nucleotide sequence: TGTGCCAGCAGCTTGACGTGGCAGGGTGGCGAAAAACTGTTTTTT. Translating it yields CASSLTWQGGEKLFF.

The CDR3 DNA sequence: TGTGCCAGCAGCAACCGAACCGGGACTAGCGGGACCTACAATGAGCAGTTCTTC. Translated, it gives CASSNRTGTSGTYNEQFF. This sequence joins TRBV7-2 and TRBJ2-1; 13 nucleotides match TRBD2. The CDR3 sequence is 18 residues long. Germline V gives CDR1 SGHTA, CDR2 FQGNSA. V lost 5 bases and J lost 2; bases outside the gene matches: 9.

The chain joins TRBV3-1 (or the pseudogene TRBV3-2) to TRBJ2-3; 7 bases align to TRBD2. This CDR3 is built from 14 residues. Germline loops: CDR1 LGHDT, CDR2 YNNKEL (reference sequence). The ends lost 1 base at V and 5 bases at J; junction bases unmatched: 3. The CDR3 loop reads CASSQGGGGDTQYF. The CDR3 nucleotides read TGTGCCAGCAGCCAAGGGGGGGGTGGAGATACGCAGTATTTT.

The J gene is TRBJ2-7, the V gene TRBV29-1; D is possibly TRBD2 (5 bases). Deletions cut 1 base from V and 4 bases from J, with 11 bases between. This CDR3 comprises 13 residues. Germline CDR1 reads SQVTM; CDR2 reads ANQGSEA. The CDR3 here is CSVEVRAGYEQYF. For the CDR3, the DNA is TGCAGCGTTGAAGTTAGGGCGGGTTACGAGCAGTACTTC.